Listed below are T cell receptor beta chains from one sample, sequenced in a study of CD8 T cells in Susac syndrome. TCRdb independently ran MiXCR on the immunoSEQ multiplex PCR reads; one entry per CDR3 protein. Here the sample spans about 190,000 distinct CDR3 sequences, more than 85% being singletons. Input material: CD8+ T cells from PBMCs. These receptors originate from a human donor with Susac syndrome. The CDR3 runs from the conserved cysteine through the conserved F or W.

V gene	CDR3 length	CDR3 protein
TRBV6-1	14	CASSTTSSTDTQYF
TRBV29-1	13	CSVDPAGGDEQYF
TRBV7-9	17	CASSLRPGLAPYCTQYF
TRBV12-3/TRBV12-4	13	CASSLRGNNEQFF
TRBV7-2	14	CASTSSGGNQPQHF
TRBV18	17	CASSPFFRGGGNETQYF
TRBV14	14	CASSRGTGGFEQYF
TRBV7-9	14	CASSLEKEVGDAFF
TRBV4-1	14	CASSPGQTIYEQYF
TRBV9	13	CASSVTQWQGYTF
TRBV4-1	16	CASSQPGTRDQETQYF
TRBV13	13	CASSYPGVTEAFF
TRBV6-5	13	CASRRGGDTEAFF
TRBV7-2	15	CASSLESRDRVEAFF
TRBV9	14	CASSGGQGVVGYTF
TRBV7-9	16	CASSFRDGGQGNIQYF
TRBV2	18	CASSEALLYSAHYNEQFF
TRBV4-1	18	CASSQSPPGLRGTGELFF
TRBV20-1	18	CSAPTKGTTNYRDYGYTF
TRBV12-3/TRBV12-4	15	CASSLFAGQPYEQYF
TRBV30	14	CAWRDRGQVTEAFF
TRBV20-1	10	CSAGAYEQYF
TRBV29-1	16	CSVSPDRSILYNEQFF
TRBV6-4	13	CASSESGVDTQYF
TRBV9	16	CASSARGTGFIDTQYF
TRBV7-9	15	CASSSRGQGGTEQYF
TRBV20-1	12	CSVRGVSGGYTF
TRBV30	13	CACEGHRNTEAFF
TRBV11-2	12	CASKVSGHEQFF
TRBV19	14	CASSTQGNYNEQFF
TRBV7-6	17	CASSLADGTHYYNEQFF
TRBV20-1	14	CSARNTGVQETQYF
TRBV11-1	13	CASSFGGQDEQYF
TRBV18	15	CASSPRDRVFDTQYF
TRBV4-1	15	CASSQGDRGGDEQFF
TRBV11-3	13	CASSYTSAGELFF
TRBV6-4	16	CASSDGSGSGTDTQYF
TRBV27	13	CASPIRANYGYTF
TRBV20-1	16	CSAEPLGGQDSYEQYF
TRBV5-1	13	CASSLRRRDEAFF
TRBV6-5	14	CASGPSGEGGEQFF
TRBV20-1	12	CSARDVMSEAFF
TRBV9	16	CASSVATPGHNYGYTF
TRBV20-1	15	CSARPPTSLTDTQYF
TRBV20-1	11	CSASSLWGYTF
TRBV12-3/TRBV12-4	13	CASSLGRYNEQFF
TRBV5-6	16	CASSLGLAGMGETQYF
TRBV27	15	CASDFSGPSSYEQYF
TRBV5-6	11	CASSSGLEQYF
TRBV27	15	CASSSGLANTGELFF
TRBV30	14	CACPRGQGARGYTF
TRBV19	18	CAAKGTSGGGYTYNEQFF
TRBV7-9	16	CASSPRVRINTGELFF
TRBV7-8	14	CASSDAKVAYEQYF
TRBV3-1	13	CASSHGHKETQYF